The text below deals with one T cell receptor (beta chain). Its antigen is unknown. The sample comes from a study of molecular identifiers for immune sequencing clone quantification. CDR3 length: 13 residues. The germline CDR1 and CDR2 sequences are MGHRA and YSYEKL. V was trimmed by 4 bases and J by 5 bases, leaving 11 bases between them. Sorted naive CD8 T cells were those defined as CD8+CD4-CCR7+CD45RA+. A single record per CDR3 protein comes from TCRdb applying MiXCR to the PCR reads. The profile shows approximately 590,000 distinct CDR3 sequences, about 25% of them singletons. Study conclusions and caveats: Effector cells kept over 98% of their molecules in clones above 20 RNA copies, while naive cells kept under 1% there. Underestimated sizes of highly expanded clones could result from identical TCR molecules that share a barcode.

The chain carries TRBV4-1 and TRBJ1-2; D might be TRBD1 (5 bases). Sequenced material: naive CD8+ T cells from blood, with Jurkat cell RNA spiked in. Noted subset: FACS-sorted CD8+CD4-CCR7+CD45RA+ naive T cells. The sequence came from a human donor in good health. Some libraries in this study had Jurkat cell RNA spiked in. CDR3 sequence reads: CASSPQEAYGYTF. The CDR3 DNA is TGCGCCAGCAGCCCACAGGAGGCGTATGGCTACACCTTC.